This record concerns one T cell receptor (beta chain) sequence. Its antigen is unknown. The read halts 3 residues ahead of the CDR3 end, with the missing end drawn from the germline J gene. Unstimulated regulatory T cells (CD4+CD25+CD127-), CD4+CD25- non-regulatory cells, CD4 and CD8 cells were FACS-sorted from thawed PBMCs. The data originate from a study of Tregs in tolerant kidney transplant recipients. Study-level results: Tregs expanded with activated donor B cells seemed most donor-specific.

Here immunoSEQ multiplex PCR was the method, and the copy in TCRdb shows in-frame clones only, minus some. The sample table sets out tens of thousands of clones. Between the trimmed V and J ends, which lost 3 bases and 6 bases, there was a span of 4 bases. Germline loops: CDR1 SGHAT, CDR2 FQNNGV. This CDR3 spans 11 amino acids. Material: CD8+ T cells from blood, obtained before the transplant. This receptor was taken from a human donor who received a combined kidney and bone marrow transplant. The chain links TRBV11-2 to TRBJ2-3; the D is unclear. The DNA read from the CDR3 is TGTGCCAGCAGCTTCTTGGATACG. It translates to CASSFLDT. The CDR3, in full, reads CASSFLDTQYF. The variable domain in full, with the rest retrieved from reference TRBV11-2 and TRBJ2-3, is EAGVAQSPRYKIIEKRQSVAFWCNPISGHATLYWYQQILGQGPKLLIQFQNNGVVDDSQLPKDRFSAERLKGVDSTLKIQPAKLEDSAVYLCASSFLDTQYFGPGTRLTVL.